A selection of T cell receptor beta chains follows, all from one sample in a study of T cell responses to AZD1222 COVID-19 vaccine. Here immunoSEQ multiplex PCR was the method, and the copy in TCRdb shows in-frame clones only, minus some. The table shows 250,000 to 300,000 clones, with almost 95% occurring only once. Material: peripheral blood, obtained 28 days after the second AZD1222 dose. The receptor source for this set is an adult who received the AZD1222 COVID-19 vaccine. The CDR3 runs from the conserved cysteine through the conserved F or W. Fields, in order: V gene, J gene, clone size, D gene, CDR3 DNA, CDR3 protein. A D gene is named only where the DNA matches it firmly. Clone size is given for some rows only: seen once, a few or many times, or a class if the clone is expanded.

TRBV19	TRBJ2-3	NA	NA	TGTGCCAGTAGTACCCAGATTAGCACAGATACGCAGTATTTT	CASSTQISTDTQYF
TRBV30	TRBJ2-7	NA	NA	TGTGCCTGGAGTGTTGGAGGTCCGGAGCAGTACTTC	CAWSVGGPEQYF
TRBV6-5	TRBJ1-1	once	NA	TGTGCCAGCAGTTATTTGGGGGAGAACACTGAAGCTTTCTTT	CASSYLGENTEAFF
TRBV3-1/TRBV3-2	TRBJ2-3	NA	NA	TGTGCCAGCAGCCACCGGGATGGGGATACGCAGTATTTT	CASSHRDGDTQYF
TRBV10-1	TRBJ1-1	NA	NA	TGCGCCAGCAGTTCATTCAGGGGTACTGAAGCTTTCTTT	CASSSFRGTEAFF
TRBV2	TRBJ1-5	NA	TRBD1	TGTGCCAGCAGCGCGACAGGGAATCAGCCCCAGCATTTT	CASSATGNQPQHF
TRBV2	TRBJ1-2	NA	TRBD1	TGTGCCAGCACCGCCGGGACAGGGGCCTCCGGCTACACCTTC	CASTAGTGASGYTF
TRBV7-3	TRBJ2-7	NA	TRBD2	TGTGCCAGCAGCCCCCTCCCGGGCCCAGCGGGAGGGCCGTACGAGCAGTACTTC	CASSPLPGPAGGPYEQYF
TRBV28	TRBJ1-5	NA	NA	TGTGCCAGCAGGCCCGCCGGGTCTCAGCCCCAGCATTTT	CASRPAGSQPQHF
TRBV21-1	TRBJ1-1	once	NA	TGTGCCAGCAGCAGGCCCCCCCACTCCTGGAACACTGAAGCTTTCTTT	CASSRPPHSWNTEAFF
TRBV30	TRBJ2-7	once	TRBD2	TGTGCCTGGAGTTTTGCGGGGGGGACCTACGAGCAGTACTTC	CAWSFAGGTYEQYF
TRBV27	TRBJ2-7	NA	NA	TGTGCCAGCAGTCAGCGAGGGGAGCAGTACTTC	CASSQRGEQYF
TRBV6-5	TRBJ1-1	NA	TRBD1	TGTGCCAGCAGCAGACAGGGTACGGTGAACACTGAAGCTTTCTTT	CASSRQGTVNTEAFF
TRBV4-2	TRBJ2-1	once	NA	TGTGCCAGCAGCCAGGCAAATGAGCAGTTCTTC	CASSQANEQFF
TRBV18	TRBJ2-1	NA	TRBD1	TGTGCCAGCTCACCACCACAGGGGGAAAACAATGAGCAGTTCTTC	CASSPPQGENNEQFF
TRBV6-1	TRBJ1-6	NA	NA	TGTGCCAGCGTCGGAAGGGATCGATCACCCCTCCACTTT	CASVGRDRSPLHF
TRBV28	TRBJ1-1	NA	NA	TGTGCCAGCAGTTTAGTTGGTATGAACACTGAAGCTTTCTTT	CASSLVGMNTEAFF
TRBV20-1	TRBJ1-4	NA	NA	TGCAGTGCTAGCAGGGCTGAAAAACTGTTTTTT	CSASRAEKLFF
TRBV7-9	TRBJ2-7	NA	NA	TGTGCCAGCAGCTCCCCTTGGGACCGACATTACTCCTACGAGCAGTACTTC	CASSSPWDRHYSYEQYF
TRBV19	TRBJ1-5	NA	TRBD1	TGTGCCAGTAGTTCTACAGGGGGCGGTCAGCCCCAGCATTTT	CASSSTGGGQPQHF
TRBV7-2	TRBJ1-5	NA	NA	TGTGCCAGCAGCTTAGCCCAAAGGGGGGCTGATCAGCCCCAGCATTTT	CASSLAQRGADQPQHF
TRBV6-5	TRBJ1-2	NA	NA	TGTGCCAGCAGCAACAGCTATGGCTACACCTTC	CASSNSYGYTF
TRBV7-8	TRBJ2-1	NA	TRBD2	TGTGCCAGCAGCCTCCTGGGCGGGAGATTGGACAATGAGCAGTTCTTC	CASSLLGGRLDNEQFF
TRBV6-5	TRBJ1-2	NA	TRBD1	TGTGCCAGCAGTTACTCCGGGACAGTTCGGGGCTATGGCTACACCTTC	CASSYSGTVRGYGYTF
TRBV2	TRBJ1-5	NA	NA	TGTGCCAGCAGTCCGGCTGGGAATCAGCCCCAGCATTTT	CASSPAGNQPQHF
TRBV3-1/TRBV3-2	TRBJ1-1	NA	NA	TGTGCCAGCAGCCAAGAAAGTTTGGACACTGAAGCTTTCTTT	CASSQESLDTEAFF
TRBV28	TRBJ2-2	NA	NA	TGTGCCAGCAGTTTACCAGGGCCCGGGGAGCTGTTTTTT	CASSLPGPGELFF
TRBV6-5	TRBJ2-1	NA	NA	TGCGCCCAGGGATACTACAATGAGCAGTTCTTC	CAQGYYNEQFF
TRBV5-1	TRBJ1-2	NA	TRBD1	TGCGCCAGCAGCCCTGGTGGGACAGGGAACTATGGCTACACCTTC	CASSPGGTGNYGYTF
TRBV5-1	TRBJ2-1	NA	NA	TGCGCCAGCAGCGTACCACAGGTACTGGAGCAGTTCTTC	CASSVPQVLEQFF
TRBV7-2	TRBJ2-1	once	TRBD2	TGTGCCAGCAGCTATAGCGGGAGTGGGGGCAATGAGCAGTTCTTC	CASSYSGSGGNEQFF
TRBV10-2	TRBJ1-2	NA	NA	TGCGCCAGCAGTGATCCAGGGGTAGGCTACACCTTC	CASSDPGVGYTF
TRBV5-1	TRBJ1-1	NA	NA	TGCGCCAGCAGCGAGAGGACGGGGAACACTGAAGCTTTCTTT	CASSERTGNTEAFF
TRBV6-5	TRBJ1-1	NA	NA	TGTGCCAGCAGTTACCCCTGGGCAGGAGCTTTCTTT	CASSYPWAGAFF
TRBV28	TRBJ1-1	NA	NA	TGTGCCAGCAGTCCCGGACTAAACACTGAAGCTTTCTTT	CASSPGLNTEAFF
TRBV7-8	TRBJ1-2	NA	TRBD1	TGTGCCAGCAGCTCAGAGGGACAGGCGGCCTATGGCTACACCTTC	CASSSEGQAAYGYTF
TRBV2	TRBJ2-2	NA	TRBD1	TGTGCCAGCACTAAGGGACAGGGGGACACCGGGGAGCTGTTTTTT	CASTKGQGDTGELFF
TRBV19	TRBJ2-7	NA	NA	TGTGCCAGTAGTTTAAAGGGAGAGCAGTACTTC	CASSLKGEQYF
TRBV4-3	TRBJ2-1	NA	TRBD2	TGCGCCAGCAGCCAAGAATTAGCGGGAGGCCCTTACAATGAGCAGTTCTTC	CASSQELAGGPYNEQFF
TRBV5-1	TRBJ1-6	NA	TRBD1	TGCGCCAGCAGCTTGGAGCGACAGGGCGGTTCACCCCTCCACTTT	CASSLERQGGSPLHF
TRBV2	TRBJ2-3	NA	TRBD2	TGTGCCAGCATGGGGAGGGTCCCCACAGATACGCAGTATTTT	CASMGRVPTDTQYF
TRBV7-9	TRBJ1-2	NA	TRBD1	TGTGCCAGCAGCTGGACAGGGAGACCCGGCTACACCTTC	CASSWTGRPGYTF
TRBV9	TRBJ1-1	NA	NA	TGTGCCAGCAGCGGACAGACCCGGGGGAACACTGAAGCTTTCTTT	CASSGQTRGNTEAFF
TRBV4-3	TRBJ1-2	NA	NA	TGCGCCAGCAGCCATCCAACCGACGGATTCTATGGCTACACCTTC	CASSHPTDGFYGYTF
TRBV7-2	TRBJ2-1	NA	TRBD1	TGTGCCAGCAGCTCATACAGGGGTAAGCAGTTCTTC	CASSSYRGKQFF
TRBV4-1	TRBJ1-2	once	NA	TGCGCCAGCAGCCAAGATCGGAGAGTCCGGACATTTATCGGCTACACCTTC	CASSQDRRVRTFIGYTF
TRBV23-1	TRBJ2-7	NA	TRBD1	TGCGCCAGCAGTTCCCGTCGGGACAGTAATTACGAGCAGTACTTC	CASSSRRDSNYEQYF
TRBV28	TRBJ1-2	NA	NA	TGTGCCACACCCTCCCGGGGCATGGTGGGAGATGGCTACACCTTC	CATPSRGMVGDGYTF
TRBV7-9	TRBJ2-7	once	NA	TGTGCCAGCAGCTTAGACGTCTCCAGCTCCTACGAGCAGTACTTC	CASSLDVSSSYEQYF
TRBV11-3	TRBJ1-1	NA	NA	TGTGCCAGCAGCTTAGACTTCAAAAAGAACACTGAAGCTTTCTTT	CASSLDFKKNTEAFF
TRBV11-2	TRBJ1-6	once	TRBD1	TGTGCCAGCAGCTTGGGGACAGGGATTCTAGAGTCGGCTTCACCCCTCCACTTT	CASSLGTGILESASPLHF
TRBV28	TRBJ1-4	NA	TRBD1	TGTGCCAGCAGAATACAGGGGACTAATGAAAAACTGTTTTTT	CASRIQGTNEKLFF
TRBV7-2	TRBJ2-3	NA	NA	TGTGCCAGCAGCTTACCAAGACCTAGCACAGATACGCAGTATTTT	CASSLPRPSTDTQYF
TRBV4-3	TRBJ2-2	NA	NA	TGCGCCAGCAGCCAAGGGGTGGGAACCGGGGAGCTGTTTTTT	CASSQGVGTGELFF